This T cell receptor (beta chain) emerged from a study of metastatic and nonmetastatic thyroid tumors. Study-level background: Repertoires of blood and of tissue (tumor or nodule) from malignant and benign thyroid patients were compared. Broader study findings: Patients with malignant thyroid tumors reportedly had significantly higher TCR beta diversity than those with benign nodules, in blood and tumor.

Original data processing: The distant-metastasis classifier for papillary thyroid cancer was built from CDR3 differences across clinicopathological groups. Via MiXCR, TCRdb re-called the PCR reads. The V and J calls come from TCRdb's annotation, not from the publication. The sample gives 21,000 or so clones, about a quarter of which show up once; about a fifth is in the top ten. J gave up 3 bases and V 3 bases, and 8 bases lay outside the gene matches. This CDR3 contains 16 residues. Germline CDR1 reads KGHSH; CDR2 reads LQKENI. Concerning this clone itself: Antigen unknown.

All patients were treatment-naive before thyroid surgery. This TCR was recovered from a female donor with papillary thyroid cancer or a benign thyroid nodule (not recorded which). Some clones in this sample may be carry-over from other donors' samples. The chain links TRBV18 to TRBJ1-5; 7 nucleotides align to TRBD1. Material for sequencing was blood. CDR3 region: CASSPPRGWDNQPQHF. CDR3 nucleotide sequence: TGTGCCAGCTCACCTCCCAGGGGGTGGGACAATCAGCCCCAGCATTTT.